This section outlines one T cell receptor (beta chain) sequence together with its context. There is no known antigen for this receptor. Base qualities are missing; no much larger clone stands one base away. The sample originates from a study of cytomegalovirus exposure and HLA in healthy donors (dated 2017 in TCRdb). The study in broad terms: According to an earlier analysis of several hundred of the donors, about 179 million T cells yielded 117 million unique TCR beta sequences and 250 to 350 Gb of sequence data. A handful of DR-DQ haplotypes were handled as single units for association and clustering because linkage in the cohort was strong. All discovery cohort repertoires had been generated using a single sequencing platform. To study patterns of TCR occurrence, a later analysis re-analyzed previously published TCR beta repertoires from 500 to 850 donors and added high-resolution HLA genotyping. Among about 370 genotyped donors of the cohort, an average of about 220,000 unique TCR beta nucleotide sequences was sequenced per donor, of which about 19% were non-productive. The aim of the study was to test whether cataloging public T cell receptors could identify signatures of past pathogen exposure. The genetic ancestry cluster associated with self-reported Caucasian donors included around four fifths of the 398 genotyped donors. To predict cytomegalovirus infection status, the study brought together high-throughput TCR immunosequencing, statistical association of individual TCRs with disease status, and machine learning. A later genetic analysis took genome-wide SNP genotypes for about 65% of the roughly 670 donors and used that subset as a discovery cohort. Typing coverage varied by locus: roughly 620-640 donors for A, B, C, DRB1 and DQB1; approximately 500 for DQA1; more than 600 for DPA1; roughly 470 for DPB1. Donor age, sex, ethnicity and CMV serostatus were compiled together with the repertoire data. To decide whether each TCR beta V gene segment behaved as functional or pseudogenic, an earlier analysis of some 580 of the donors relied on high-throughput TCR beta sequencing. In the later analysis, no new phenotypic data were used to find candidate immune exposures; instead, reliance was placed on TCR beta sequences and their occurrence across donors. HLA typing covered class I and class II loci at four-digit resolution. An early release that covered about 600 HLA-typed donors contained approximately 300 gigabases of sequencing data and about 84 million unique TCR sequences. Besides the first cohort of around 700 subjects, a separate validation cohort made up of some 110 different subjects was used. The study profiled the T cell repertoires of around 700 subjects by immunosequencing and related them to cytomegalovirus serostatus. What the work shows at the level of the full study, not this receptor alone: A few of the identified cytomegalovirus-associated TCR beta chains were confirmed in vitro to be specific for cytomegalovirus antigens. While some public TCRs were present in many individuals, most TCR sequences turned up only very rarely across donors. Linkage disequilibrium might explain the correlated functional status among segregating V segments, but an unknown experimental factor could not be ruled out. Assigning TCR associations to individual alleles was difficult when HLA alleles, especially DR and DQ, strongly co-occurred. For the cohort, immune exposure information was limited to CMV serostatus. The authors suggested that the approach could potentially be extended to other disease states and immunological phenotypes. The classifier was reported to diagnose cytomegalovirus status with high specificity and sensitivity in both the original cohort and the validation cohort. A later genetic analysis reported fewer N-insertions in productive TCRs among donors in an Asian-associated ancestry cluster than the roughly 620-donor mean. Because counts were too low, about 17 rarely observed V segments, including chromosome 9 orphons, were excluded from the earlier analysis of 500 to 700 of the donors. A further reported finding was that TCR beta sequences accurately predicted the HLA-A and HLA-B alleles for most subjects in the first cohort. The sequencing pipeline was judged likely to have produced a cluster of highly shared sequence variants as a technical artifact. A later analysis found that HLA-associated TCR beta chains were more clonally expanded and had lower generation probabilities than equally common non-associated chains. The presence/absence analyses assumed that sequencing depth was roughly uniform across donors, and that assumption may not be true. Some IMGT-functional V segments, including TRBV6-2 and TRBV6-3, could not be told apart with the 87-base-pair reads, so those segments were excluded. According to a later analysis, TCR association rates differed among HLA loci, with DRB1 alleles showing the most associated TCRs and HLA-C alleles showing the fewest. According to a later analysis, most CMV-associated TCR beta chains appeared to be HLA-restricted, and the HLA associations seemed to be driven largely by CMV exposure. Only TCR beta chains were sequenced in this cohort, and the absence of alpha or paired-chain data limited detectable features. Because HLA typing was unavailable for some donors at each locus, only the typed subset was used in association tests. A later analysis reported that several top co-occurrence clusters appeared linked to parvovirus B19, influenza, CMV and Epstein-Barr virus. Broadly in line with IMGT annotations, most TCR beta V segments showed up in productive rearrangements about 90% or about 30% of the time in an earlier analysis of under 700 of the donors. The study listed 150 to 200 TCR beta chains as associated with cytomegalovirus. An association between a missense DCLRE1C variant and V-gene and J-gene trimming of TCR beta chains was found in a later genetic analysis and replicated in an independent cohort. A later analysis associated 16,951 TCR beta sequences with specific HLA alleles at a false discovery rate of 0.05.

Between the V and J ends, shortened by 2 bases and 4 bases respectively, the junction contains 11 bases. The CDR3 sequence holds 14 residues, the cysteine and phenylalanine included. The CDR3 DNA has 42 bases and is translated from base 1. As encoded in the germline V gene, CDR1 is LGHNA while CDR2 is YNFKEQ. Receptors were amplified or captured by the immunoSEQ multiplex PCR assay. For the multiplex PCR, a mixture combining 60 forward primers for TCR Vbeta segments and 13 reverse primers for TCR Jbeta segments was used. A multiplex PCR assay on genomic DNA amplified the CDR3 region of rearranged TCR beta genes. On the Illumina HiSeq System, the amplified TCR beta libraries were sequenced as 87-base-pair reads. On the study's bioinformatics: Across the roughly 670 repertoires, a later analysis counted roughly 84 million unique TCR beta chains, about 10 million of which were shared by at least two donors. Raw reads were error-corrected and collapsed into unique sequences with a nearest-neighbor algorithm that merged closely related sequences to remove PCR and sequencing errors. V, D and J gene segments were assigned by aligning CDR3 sequences to IMGT reference sequences. For a sequence to be retained, a match of at least six nucleotides to both a V gene segment and a J gene segment was required. Rearrangements were classified as productive when the CDR3 lacked stop codons and remained in frame with V and J, and all other rearrangements were classified as non-productive. CDR3 was defined according to IMGT convention as the region running from the second conserved V-encoded cysteine to the conserved J-encoded phenylalanine. The earlier analysis of about 590 of the donors excluded sequences that lacked an unambiguous match to a single V gene segment. An earlier analysis of 550 to 650 of the donors classified V segments as functional when productive rearrangements were above 56.7% and as segregating when the standard deviation between donors was above 5%. A statistical classification framework was built for diagnosing cytomegalovirus status from the catalog of TCR beta chain sequences. A later analysis assigned V and J genes by comparing TCR nucleotide sequences with IMGT/GENE-DB human TR gene sequences. Using the TCRdist pipeline, a later analysis assigned CDR3 sequences along with most-parsimonious VDJ recombination scenarios. A later analysis defined each TCR beta chain by its CDR3 amino acid sequence plus V-gene family, and excluded reads lacking a unique V-gene family. A later analysis removed 500 to 600 highly shared, low-generation-probability nucleotide sequences to deal with suspected cross-contamination and a sequencing artifact. A later analysis calculated a clonal expansion index for each public chain from normalized within-repertoire ranks of inferred template counts. In a later analysis, generation probabilities were computed using a VDJ recombination model fitted to out-of-frame rearrangements, and the results were checked against IGoR. In a later analysis, TCR-TCR, TCR-HLA and TCR-CMV co-occurrence was scored with hypergeometric tests, and a repertoire-size bias correction was applied to TCR pairs. To estimate false discovery rates, a later analysis permuted the HLA or CMV assignments 20 times. In a later analysis, co-occurring TCRs were grouped with DBSCAN, and TCRdist sequence similarity was added when clustering was performed within HLA-allele-positive subsets. Co-occurrence clustering excluded repertoires with fewer than 30,000 or more than 120,000 public chains, plus five with anomalous nucleotide sharing. Here the immuneACCESS table is served through TCRdb, limited to in-frame sequences with V and J called. Missing clones are a known gap in these copies; in checked studies unresolved V genes cover under half, and the rest lacks a known reason. V, J and clone size are those of that table, while D and trimming were read from the DNA. The table for this sample lists fewer than 250,000 clones; about 81% of them were counted only once. The top ten hold 1.5% to 2% of the sample.

The cohort was made up of under 800 healthy bone marrow donors. All cohort members were sampled while nominally healthy, although unrecorded immune exposures were likely present. The donor tested CMV seronegative and was one of the 352 seronegative cohort members. Every donor gave a peripheral blood sample, and the peripheral blood mononuclear cells from that sample were used for TCR beta sequencing. Genomic DNA extraction from the blood cell samples was performed with the Qiagen DNeasy Blood Extraction Kit. Sequenced input: PBMCs. This sequence originates from a man in his late teens or twenties in good health and CMV-seronegative. This chain joins TRBV4-2 to TRBJ2-5; no D gene call is confident. DNA sequence: TGTGCCAGCAGCCAACAAGCGAGAGGAGAGACCCAGTACTTC. Its protein reads: CASSQQARGETQYF.